The subject of this entry is one TCR beta chain. Antigen unknown. Per germline, CDR1 SGHRS and CDR2 YFSETQ. Unmatched junction bases numbered 10, after V lost 4 bases and J lost 3 bases. The CDR3 length is 15 residues. The data are from a study of T cells in narcolepsy. Study summary: Patients with NT1 or NT2 and healthy control donors were enrolled.

Study-level results: Comparing one patient's CSF and blood CD4+ clonotypes highlighted HCRT- and TRIB2-specific autoreactive clonotypes. Autoreactive clonotypes reportedly recurred in blood of same and different patients, not controls.

Sequenced by immunoSEQ multiplex PCR; TCRdb stores in-frame clones only, minus some. The sample has roughly 8,100 clones, 61% seen once. The V and J genes are TRBV5-1 and TRBJ2-7, with 7 bases matching TRBD1. The receptor was isolated from a human donor with narcolepsy. Sequencing used CD45RA- memory CD8+ T cells from PBMCs. The CDR3 reads CASSIYRGPNYEQYF. CDR3 bases: TGCGCCAGCAGCATCTACAGGGGCCCTAACTACGAGCAGTACTTC.